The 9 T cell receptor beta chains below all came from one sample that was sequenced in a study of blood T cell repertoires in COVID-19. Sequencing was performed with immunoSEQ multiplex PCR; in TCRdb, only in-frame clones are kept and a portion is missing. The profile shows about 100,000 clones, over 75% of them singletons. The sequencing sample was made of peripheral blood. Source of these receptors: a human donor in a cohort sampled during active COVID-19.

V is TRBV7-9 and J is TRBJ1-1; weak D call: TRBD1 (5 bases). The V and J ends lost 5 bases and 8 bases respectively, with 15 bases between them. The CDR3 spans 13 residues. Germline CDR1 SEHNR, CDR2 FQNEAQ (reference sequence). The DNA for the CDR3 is TGTGCCAGCAGCCCGTACCAGGGCCTGGAAGCTTTCTTT. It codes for CASSPYQGLEAFF.

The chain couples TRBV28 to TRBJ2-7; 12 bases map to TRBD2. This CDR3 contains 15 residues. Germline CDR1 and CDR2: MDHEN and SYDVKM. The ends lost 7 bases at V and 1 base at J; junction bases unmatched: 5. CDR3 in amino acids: CASIKLAGGSYEQYF. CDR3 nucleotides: TGTGCCAGCATTAAACTAGCGGGAGGTTCCTACGAGCAGTACTTC.

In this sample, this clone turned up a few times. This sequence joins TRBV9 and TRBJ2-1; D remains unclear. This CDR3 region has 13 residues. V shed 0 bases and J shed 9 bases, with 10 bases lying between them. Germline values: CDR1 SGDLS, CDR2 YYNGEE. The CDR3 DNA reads TGTGCCAGCAGCGTAGTAACAGCAGTTGAGCAGTTCTTC. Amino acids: CASSVVTAVEQFF.

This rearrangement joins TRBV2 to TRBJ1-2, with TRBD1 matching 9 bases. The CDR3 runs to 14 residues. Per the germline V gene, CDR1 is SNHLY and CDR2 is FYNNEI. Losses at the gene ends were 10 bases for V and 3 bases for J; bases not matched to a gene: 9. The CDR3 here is CATRRRTGDYGYTF. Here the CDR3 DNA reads TGTGCCACACGTCGACGGACAGGGGACTATGGCTACACCTTC. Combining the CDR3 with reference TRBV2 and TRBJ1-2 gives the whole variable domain EPEVTQTPSHQVTQMGQEVILRCVPISNHLYFYWYRQILGQKVEFLVSFYNNEISEKSEIFDDQFSVERPDGSNFTLKIRSTKLEDSAMYFCATRRRTGDYGYTFGSGTRLTVV.

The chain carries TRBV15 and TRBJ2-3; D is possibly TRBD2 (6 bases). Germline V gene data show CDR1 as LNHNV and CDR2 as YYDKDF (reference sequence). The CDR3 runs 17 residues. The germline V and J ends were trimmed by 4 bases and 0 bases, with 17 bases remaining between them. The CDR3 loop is CATSTPTGGASTDTQYF. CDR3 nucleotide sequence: TGTGCCACCAGCACTCCAACCGGCGGGGCTAGCACAGATACGCAGTATTTT.

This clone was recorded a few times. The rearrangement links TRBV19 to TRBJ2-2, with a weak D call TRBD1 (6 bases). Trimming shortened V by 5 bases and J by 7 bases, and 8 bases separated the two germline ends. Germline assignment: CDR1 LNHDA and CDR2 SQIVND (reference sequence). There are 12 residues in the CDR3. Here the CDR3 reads CASSPTGGELFF. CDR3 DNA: TGTGCCAGTAGTCCGACAGGCGGGGAGCTGTTTTTT.

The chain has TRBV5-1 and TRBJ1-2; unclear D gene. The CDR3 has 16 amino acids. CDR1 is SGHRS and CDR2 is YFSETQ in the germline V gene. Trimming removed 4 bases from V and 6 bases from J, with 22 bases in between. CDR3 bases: TGCGCCAGCAGCCCAACTGGGGAGGGTTGGGGAGATGGCTACACCTTC. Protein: CASSPTGEGWGDGYTF.

The CDR3 loop reads CASIEGAGYTEAFF. DNA for the CDR3: TGTGCCAGCATCGAAGGGGCCGGCTACACTGAAGCTTTCTTT. The chain combines TRBV2 with TRBJ1-1; D may be TRBD1 (5 bases). Germline CDR1 and CDR2: SNHLY and FYNNEI. The CDR3 length is 14 residues. V lost 7 bases and J lost 3, with 15 bases in between.

CDR3 DNA sequence: TGTGCCAGCAGCCCTAGCGGTCGGAAGAGGGGCTACGAGCAGTACTTC. Protein: CASSPSGRKRGYEQYF. The chain is built from TRBV14 and TRBJ2-7; TRBD2 aligns across 7 bases. V lost 4 bases and J lost 3; bases outside the gene matches: 12. This CDR3 spans 16 amino acids. Germline-derived CDR1 and CDR2 are SGHDN and FVKESK.